This record concerns one T cell receptor beta chain sequence. Its specificity is unknown. This sample was included in a study of OX40 agonist ivuxolimab in advanced cancers. Study-wide context: Melanoma, hepatocellular carcinoma, head and neck or renal cell cancer occurred in dose-escalation patients. Study-wide findings and caveats: On average, CD8+ T cells showed a greater number of expanded clones than CD4+. Some of the lowest clonal expansion was seen in partial responders at 0.1-3.0 mg/kg.

Sequenced by immunoSEQ multiplex PCR; TCRdb stores in-frame clones only, minus some. The sample lists 55,000 to 70,000 clones, around four fifths occurring once. This CDR3 contains 14 residues. V was clipped by 0 bases and J by 2 bases, with 6 bases between them. Germline loops: CDR1 SGHNT, CDR2 YENEEA. This clonotype was obtained from an adult with an advanced solid tumor such as melanoma, head and neck, liver or kidney cancer. Sequencing was performed on CD4+ or CD8+ T cells sorted from blood, taken in a trial of the OX40 agonist ivuxolimab. V usage is TRBV11-3 and J usage is TRBJ2-3, with no clear D. The CDR3 protein is CASSLDGYTDTQYF. The CDR3, as DNA: TGTGCCAGCAGCTTAGACGGATACACAGATACGCAGTATTTT.